This TCR beta chain was sequenced in a study of blood T cells in healthy people across ages. Study-wide results and caveats: Because sorting was not performed, PBMCs prevented conclusive naive versus antigen-experienced comparison. Among long-lived donors, naive CD4+ cells were more numerous and diversity higher than in aged donors.

Concerning this clonotype itself: Its antigen is still unknown.

At least 6 million PBMCs were isolated per sample. Together with a sample-barcoded 5' primer, a J-beta primer mix was included in a second PCR lasting about 6 to 11 cycles. TCRdb re-called the 5' RACE reads through MiXCR, storing one row per CDR3 protein. Found here are fewer than 1.5 million distinct CDR3 sequences, around two fifths of them singletons; the top ten hold 7% to 9.5%. With 4 bases removed from V and 6 bases from J, the gap between germline ends came to 13 bases. CDR1 is GTSNPN, CDR2 SVGIG, per germline (reference sequence). CDR3 length: 13 amino acids. The receptor was isolated from a woman under 30 in good health. This chain links TRBV30 with TRBJ2-1; D not resolved. Sequencing was done on a sample of blood. CDR3 DNA: TGTGCCTGGATTGGGTCGGAAAGCAATGAGCAGTTCTTC. Translation gives CAWIGSESNEQFF.